The T cell receptor (beta chain) under discussion was sequenced for a study of blood T cell repertoires in COVID-19. Cohorts were based on clinical histories the participants reported. This clone has just a few counts. TCRdb keeps only in-frame clones here, not all; method: immunoSEQ multiplex PCR. The sample lists more than 100,000 clones; roughly four fifths were seen once. This CDR3 contains 12 residues. CDR1 LGHDT and CDR2 YNNKEL come from the germline V gene (reference sequence). V lost 4 bases to trimming and J lost 7 bases, with 5 bases between them. Material: PBMCs or T cells enriched from blood (not recorded which). The clonotype was recovered from a man between 40 and 49 years old with acute COVID-19. The rearrangement links TRBV3-1 (or the pseudogene TRBV3-2) to TRBJ1-6; D call uncertain. CDR3 region: CASSPGNSPLHF. The CDR3 DNA sequence: TGTGCCAGCAGCCCAGGCAATTCACCCCTCCACTTT.